This TCR beta chain was identified in a study of blood T cells in healthy people across ages. Donor samples were obtained from healthy Caucasian individuals from Russia, aged 6 to 90. Each sample provided at least 6 micrograms of extracted total RNA. With regard to this clonotype: Its antigen is undetermined.

CDR3 length: 11 residues. Per the germline V gene, CDR1 is LGHNT and CDR2 is FRNRAP. General study findings and limits: Observed TCR beta diversity per million T cells went down as age went up. This fall followed a roughly linear course with age.

A J-beta primer mix and a sample-barcoded 5' primer were used in a second PCR of about 7 to 12 cycles. From the 5' RACE reads, TCRdb called clonotypes with MiXCR, one entry per CDR3 protein. The table lists about 1,400,000 distinct CDR3 sequences, approximately 60% of them singletons, with over 6.5% in the top ten. This clonotype was sampled from a man between 18 and 35 years old in good health. Sequencing was done on a sample of blood. The gene calls are TRBV12-5 and TRBJ2-4; D uncertain. Judging by the DNA end, TRBJ2-7 fits better; the J call may be wrong. The CDR3 DNA reads as TGTGCTAGTGGTTCTGAGTACGAGCAGTACTTC. Protein sequence: CASGSEYEQYF.